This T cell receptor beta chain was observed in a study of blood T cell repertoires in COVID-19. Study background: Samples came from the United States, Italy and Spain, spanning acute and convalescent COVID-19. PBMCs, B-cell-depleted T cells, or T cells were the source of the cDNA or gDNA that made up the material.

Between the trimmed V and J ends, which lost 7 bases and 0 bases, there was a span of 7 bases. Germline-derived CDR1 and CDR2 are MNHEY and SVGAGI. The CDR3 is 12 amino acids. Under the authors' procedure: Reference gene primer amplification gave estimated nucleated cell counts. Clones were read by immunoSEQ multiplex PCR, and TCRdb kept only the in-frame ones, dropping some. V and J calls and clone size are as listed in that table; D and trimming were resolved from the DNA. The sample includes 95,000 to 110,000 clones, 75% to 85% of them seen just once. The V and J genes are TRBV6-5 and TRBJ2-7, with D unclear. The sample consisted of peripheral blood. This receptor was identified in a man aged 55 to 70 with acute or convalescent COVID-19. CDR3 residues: CASTRDSYEQYF. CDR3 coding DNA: TGTGCCAGCACTAGAGACTCCTACGAGCAGTACTTC.